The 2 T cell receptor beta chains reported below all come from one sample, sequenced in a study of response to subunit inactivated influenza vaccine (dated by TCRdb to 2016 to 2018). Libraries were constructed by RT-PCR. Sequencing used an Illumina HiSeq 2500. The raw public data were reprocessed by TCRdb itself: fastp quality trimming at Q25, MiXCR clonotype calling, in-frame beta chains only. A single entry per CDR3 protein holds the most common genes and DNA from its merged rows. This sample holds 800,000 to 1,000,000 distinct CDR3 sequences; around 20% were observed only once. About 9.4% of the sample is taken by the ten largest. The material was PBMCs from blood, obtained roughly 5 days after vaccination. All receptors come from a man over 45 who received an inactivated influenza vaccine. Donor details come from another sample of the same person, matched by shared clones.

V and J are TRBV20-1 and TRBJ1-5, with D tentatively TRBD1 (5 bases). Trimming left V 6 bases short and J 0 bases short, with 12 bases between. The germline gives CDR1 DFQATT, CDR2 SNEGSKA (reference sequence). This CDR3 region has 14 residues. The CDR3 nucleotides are TGCAGTGCATTCCCAGGGTATAGCAATCAGCCCCAGCATTTT. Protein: CSAFPGYSNQPQHF.

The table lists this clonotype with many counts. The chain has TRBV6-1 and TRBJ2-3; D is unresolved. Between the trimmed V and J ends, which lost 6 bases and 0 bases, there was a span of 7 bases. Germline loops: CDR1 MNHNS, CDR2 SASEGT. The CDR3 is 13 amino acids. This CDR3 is CASRAPSTDTQYF. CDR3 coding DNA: TGTGCCAGCAGAGCCCCCAGCACAGATACGCAGTATTTT.